The TCR beta chain under discussion was sequenced for a study of blood T cell repertoires in COVID-19. Study as a whole: COVID-19 samples from acute and convalescent phases originated in the United States, Italy and Spain.

In the authors' methods: Amplification of reference gene primers was used by the study to estimate nucleated cell counts. Profiling relied on immunoSEQ multiplex PCR, and the TCRdb table lists in-frame clones only, not all of them. The DNA gave D and trimming, while V, J and clone size come from that table. The table includes about 130,000 clones, about 87% detected once. Unmatched junction bases numbered 5, after V lost 5 bases and J lost 4 bases. The germline gives CDR1 SGHAT, CDR2 FQNNGV. CDR3 size: 14 residues. This clone was observed a few times. Material: peripheral blood. The J gene is TRBJ1-5, the V gene TRBV11-2; 7 bases are a match to TRBD1. This receptor was identified in a woman aged 60-70 years with acute or convalescent COVID-19. The CDR3 is CASSPSTGNQPQHF. CDR3 DNA sequence: TGTGCCAGCAGCCCTTCGACAGGGAATCAGCCCCAGCATTTT.